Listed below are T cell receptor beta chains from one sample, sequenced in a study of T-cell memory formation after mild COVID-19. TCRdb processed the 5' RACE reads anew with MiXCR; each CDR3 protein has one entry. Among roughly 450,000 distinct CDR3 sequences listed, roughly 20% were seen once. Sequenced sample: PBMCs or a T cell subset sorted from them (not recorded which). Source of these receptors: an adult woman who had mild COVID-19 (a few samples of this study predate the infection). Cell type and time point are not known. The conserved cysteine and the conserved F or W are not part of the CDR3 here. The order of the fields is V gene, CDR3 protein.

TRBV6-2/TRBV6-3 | ASSYSTSGGAWDEQF
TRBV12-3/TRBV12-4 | ASSLVGSQF
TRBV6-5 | ASSPRRSSTDTQY
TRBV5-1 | ASSFGTGTSSETQY
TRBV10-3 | AISESQYEQY
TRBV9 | ASSAAPAETRTPTDTQY
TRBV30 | AWTRGSEAF
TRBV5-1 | ASSSHRAYEQY
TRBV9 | ASSFLDADNEQF
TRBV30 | AWDRPGDLGQETQY
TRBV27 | ASREAASPYEQY
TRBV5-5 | APGVKWSTNEKLF
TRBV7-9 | ASSLAALRDTQY
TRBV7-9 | ASSPNLGAAGYT
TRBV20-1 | SASNSPGDEQY
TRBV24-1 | ATRAGQGYEQF
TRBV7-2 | ASSLEGQGNSPLH
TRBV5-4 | ASSLYYVGNEQF
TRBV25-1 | ASRYSRGLWTEAF
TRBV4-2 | ASSQELSYSSTDTQY
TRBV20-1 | SASSQVWDNEQF
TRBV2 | ASSDRQGADYT